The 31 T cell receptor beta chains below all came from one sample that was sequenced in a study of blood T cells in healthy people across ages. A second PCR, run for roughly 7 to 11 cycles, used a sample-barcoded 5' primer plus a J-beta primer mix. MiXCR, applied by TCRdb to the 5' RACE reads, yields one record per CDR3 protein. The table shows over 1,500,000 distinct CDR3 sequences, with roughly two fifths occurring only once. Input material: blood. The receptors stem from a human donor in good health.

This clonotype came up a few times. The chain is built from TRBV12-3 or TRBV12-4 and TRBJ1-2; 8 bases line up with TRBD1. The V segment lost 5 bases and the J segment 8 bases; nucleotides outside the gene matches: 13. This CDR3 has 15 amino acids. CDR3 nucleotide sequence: TGTGCCAGCAGTCTGGACAGGGTATCCGAGAGGGGCTACACCTTC. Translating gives CASSLDRVSERGYTF.

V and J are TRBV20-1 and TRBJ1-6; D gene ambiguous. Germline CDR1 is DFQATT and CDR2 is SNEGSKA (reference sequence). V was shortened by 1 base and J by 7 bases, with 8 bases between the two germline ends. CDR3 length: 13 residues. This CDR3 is CSARGGQNSPLHF. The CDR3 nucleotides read TGCAGTGCTAGAGGCGGTCAAAATTCACCCCTCCACTTT.

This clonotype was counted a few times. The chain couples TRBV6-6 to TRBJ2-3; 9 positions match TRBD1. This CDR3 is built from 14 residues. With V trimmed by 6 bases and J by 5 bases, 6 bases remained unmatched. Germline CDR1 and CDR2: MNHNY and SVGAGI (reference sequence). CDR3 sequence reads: CASSRTGDRDTQYF. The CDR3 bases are TGTGCCAGCAGCCGGACAGGGGATCGAGATACGCAGTATTTT.

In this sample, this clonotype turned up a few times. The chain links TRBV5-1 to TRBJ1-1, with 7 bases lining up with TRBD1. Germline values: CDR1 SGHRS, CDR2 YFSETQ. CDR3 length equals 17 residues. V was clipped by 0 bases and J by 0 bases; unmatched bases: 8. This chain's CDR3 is CASSLDRGPYVNTEAFF. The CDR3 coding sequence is TGCGCCAGCAGCTTGGACAGGGGTCCGTATGTGAACACTGAAGCTTTCTTT.

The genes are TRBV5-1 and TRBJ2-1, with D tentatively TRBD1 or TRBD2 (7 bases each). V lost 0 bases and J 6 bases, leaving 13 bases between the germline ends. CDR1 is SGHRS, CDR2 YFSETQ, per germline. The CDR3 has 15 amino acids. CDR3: CASSLGQGGFNEQFF. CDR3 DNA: TGCGCCAGCAGCTTGGGACAGGGAGGGTTCAATGAGCAGTTCTTC.

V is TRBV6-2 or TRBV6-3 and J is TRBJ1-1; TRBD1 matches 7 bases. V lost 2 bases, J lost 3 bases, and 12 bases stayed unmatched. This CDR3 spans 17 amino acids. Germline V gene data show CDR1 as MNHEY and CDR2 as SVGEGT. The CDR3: CASSYPNPGQEDTEAFF. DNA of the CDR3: TGTGCCAGCAGTTACCCAAATCCCGGACAGGAGGACACTGAAGCTTTCTTT.

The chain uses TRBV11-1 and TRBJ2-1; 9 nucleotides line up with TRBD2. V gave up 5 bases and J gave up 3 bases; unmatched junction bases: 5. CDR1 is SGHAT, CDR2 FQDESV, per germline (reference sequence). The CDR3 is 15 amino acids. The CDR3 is CASSISGRNYNEQFF. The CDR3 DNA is TGTGCCAGCAGCATTAGCGGGAGAAACTACAATGAGCAGTTCTTC.

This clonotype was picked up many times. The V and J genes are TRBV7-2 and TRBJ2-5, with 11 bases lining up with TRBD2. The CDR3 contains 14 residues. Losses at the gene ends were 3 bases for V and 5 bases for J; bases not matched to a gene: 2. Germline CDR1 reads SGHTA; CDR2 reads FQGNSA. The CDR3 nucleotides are TGTGCCAGCAGCTTTAGCGGGGGGGCGGAGACCCAGTACTTC. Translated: CASSFSGGAETQYF.

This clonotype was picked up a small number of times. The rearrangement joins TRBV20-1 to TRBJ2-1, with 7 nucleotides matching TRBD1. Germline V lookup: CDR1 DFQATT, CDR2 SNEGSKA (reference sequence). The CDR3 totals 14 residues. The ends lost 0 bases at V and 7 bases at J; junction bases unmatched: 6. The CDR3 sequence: CSAREPTGLNEQFF. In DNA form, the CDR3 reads TGCAGTGCTAGAGAACCGACAGGGTTAAATGAGCAGTTCTTC.

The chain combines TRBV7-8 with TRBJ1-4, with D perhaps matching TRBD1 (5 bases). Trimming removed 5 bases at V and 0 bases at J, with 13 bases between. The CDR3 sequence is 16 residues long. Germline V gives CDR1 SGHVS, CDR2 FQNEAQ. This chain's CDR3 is CASSLRDFSTNEKLFF. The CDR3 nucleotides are TGTGCCAGCAGCCTCCGGGACTTTTCAACTAATGAAAAACTGTTTTTT.

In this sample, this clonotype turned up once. The CDR3: CSVGCAGYTF. As DNA, the CDR3 is TGCAGCGTTGGATGCGCGGGCTACACCTTC. This rearrangement joins TRBV29-1 to TRBJ1-2; D is uncertain. Trimming took 4 bases from V and 8 from J, leaving 8 bases between them. This CDR3 region has 10 residues. The germline V gene encodes CDR1 SQVTM and CDR2 ANQGSEA.

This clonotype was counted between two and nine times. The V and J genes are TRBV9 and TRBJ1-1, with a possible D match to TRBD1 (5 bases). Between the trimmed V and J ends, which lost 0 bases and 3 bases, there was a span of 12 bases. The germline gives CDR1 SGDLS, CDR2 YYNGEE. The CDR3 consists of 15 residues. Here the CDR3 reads CASSVASDSYTEAFF. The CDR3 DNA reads TGTGCCAGCAGCGTAGCTTCCGACAGCTACACTGAAGCTTTCTTT.

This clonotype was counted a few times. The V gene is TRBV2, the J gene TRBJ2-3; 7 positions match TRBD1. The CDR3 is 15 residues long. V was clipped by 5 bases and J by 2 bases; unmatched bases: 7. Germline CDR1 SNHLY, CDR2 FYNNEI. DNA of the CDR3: TGTGCCAGCAGTCACAGGGGACATTACACAGATACGCAGTATTTT. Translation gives CASSHRGHYTDTQYF.

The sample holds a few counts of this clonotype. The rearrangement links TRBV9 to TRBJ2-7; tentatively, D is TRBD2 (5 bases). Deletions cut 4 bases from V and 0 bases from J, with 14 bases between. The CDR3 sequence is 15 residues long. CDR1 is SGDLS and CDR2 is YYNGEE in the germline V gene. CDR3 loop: CASSLRWESSYEQYF. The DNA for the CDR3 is TGTGCCAGCAGCCTCCGTTGGGAGAGCTCCTACGAGCAGTACTTC.

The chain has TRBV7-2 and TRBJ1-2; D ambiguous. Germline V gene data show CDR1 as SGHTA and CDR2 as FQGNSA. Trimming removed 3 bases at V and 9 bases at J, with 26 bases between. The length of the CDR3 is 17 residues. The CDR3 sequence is CASSLVSGEYSLRSYTF. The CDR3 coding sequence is TGTGCCAGCAGCTTGGTCTCCGGGGAGTACTCCCTAAGGAGCTACACCTTC.

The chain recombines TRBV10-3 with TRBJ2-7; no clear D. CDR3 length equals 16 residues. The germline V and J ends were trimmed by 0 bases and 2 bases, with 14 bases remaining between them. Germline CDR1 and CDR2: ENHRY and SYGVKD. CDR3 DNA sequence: TGTGCCATCAGTGAGTCGGAGACCGCCAGCCCCTACGAGCAGTACTTC. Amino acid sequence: CAISESETASPYEQYF.

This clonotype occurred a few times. Here the CDR3 DNA reads TGTGCCAGCAGCTTAGCGGCAGTAGCGGAGCAGTACTTC. It codes for CASSLAAVAEQYF. The chain links TRBV7-2 to TRBJ2-4; tentative D call: TRBD2 (6 bases). V was shortened by 0 bases and J by 13 bases, with 13 bases between the two germline ends. The CDR3 runs 13 residues. CDR1 is SGHTA, CDR2 FQGNSA, per germline. Supplemented by reference TRBV7-2 and TRBJ2-4, the full variable domain reads GAGVSQSPSNKVTEKGKDVELRCDPISGHTALYWYRQSLGQGLEFLIYFQGNSAPDKSGLPSDRFSAERTGGSVSTLTIQRTQQEDSAVYLCASSLAAVAEQYFGAGTRLSVL.

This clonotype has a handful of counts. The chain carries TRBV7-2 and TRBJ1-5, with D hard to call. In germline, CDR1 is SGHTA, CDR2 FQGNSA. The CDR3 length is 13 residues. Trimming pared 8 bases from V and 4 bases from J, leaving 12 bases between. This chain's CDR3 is CASAVEPNQPQHF. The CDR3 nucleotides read TGTGCCAGCGCGGTGGAACCGAATCAGCCCCAGCATTTT.

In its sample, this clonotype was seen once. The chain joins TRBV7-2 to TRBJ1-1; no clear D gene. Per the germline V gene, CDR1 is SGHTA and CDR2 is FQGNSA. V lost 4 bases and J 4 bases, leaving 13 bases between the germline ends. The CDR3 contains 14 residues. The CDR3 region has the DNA TGTGCCAGCAGCTGGCGGAGAGGCGGCACTGAAGCTTTCTTT. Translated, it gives CASSWRRGGTEAFF.

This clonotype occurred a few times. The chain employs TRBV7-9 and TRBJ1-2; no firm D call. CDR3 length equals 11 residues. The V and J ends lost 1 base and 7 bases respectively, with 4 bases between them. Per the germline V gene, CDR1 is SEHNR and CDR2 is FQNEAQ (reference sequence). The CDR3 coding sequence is TGTGCCAGCAGCTTAGTAATTGGCTACACCTTC. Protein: CASSLVIGYTF.

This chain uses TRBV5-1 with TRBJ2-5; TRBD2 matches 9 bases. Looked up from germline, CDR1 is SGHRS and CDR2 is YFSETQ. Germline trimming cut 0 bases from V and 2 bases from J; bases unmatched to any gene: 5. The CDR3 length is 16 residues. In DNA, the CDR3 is TGCGCCAGCAGCTTGGGAGCGGGGGGAACACAAGAGACCCAGTACTTC. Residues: CASSLGAGGTQETQYF.

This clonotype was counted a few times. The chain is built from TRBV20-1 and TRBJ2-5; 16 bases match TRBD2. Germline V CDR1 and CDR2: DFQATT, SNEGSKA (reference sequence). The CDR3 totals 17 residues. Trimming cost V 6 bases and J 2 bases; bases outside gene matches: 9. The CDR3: CSARGLAGGQDQETQYF. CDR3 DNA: TGCAGTGCCCGGGGACTAGCGGGGGGGCAGGATCAAGAGACCCAGTACTTC.

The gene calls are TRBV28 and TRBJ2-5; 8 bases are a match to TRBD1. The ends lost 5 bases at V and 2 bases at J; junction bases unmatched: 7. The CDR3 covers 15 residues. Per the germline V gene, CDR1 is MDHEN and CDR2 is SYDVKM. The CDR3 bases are TGTGCCAGCAGTGCCACGGGACAGGTACAAGAGACCCAGTACTTC. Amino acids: CASSATGQVQETQYF.

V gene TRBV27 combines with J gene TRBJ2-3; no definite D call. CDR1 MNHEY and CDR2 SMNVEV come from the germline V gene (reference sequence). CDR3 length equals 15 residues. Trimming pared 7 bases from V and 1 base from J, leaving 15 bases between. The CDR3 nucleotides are TGTGCCAGCAACCCTGGCCCTCCGGGCACAGATACGCAGTATTTT. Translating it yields CASNPGPPGTDTQYF.

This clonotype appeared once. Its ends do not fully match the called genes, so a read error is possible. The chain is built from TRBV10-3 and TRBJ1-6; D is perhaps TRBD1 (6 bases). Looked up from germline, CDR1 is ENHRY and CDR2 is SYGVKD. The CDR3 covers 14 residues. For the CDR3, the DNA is TGTGCCATCAGTGAGTACAGGGATAATTCACCCCGCCACTTT. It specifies CAISEYRDNSPRHF.

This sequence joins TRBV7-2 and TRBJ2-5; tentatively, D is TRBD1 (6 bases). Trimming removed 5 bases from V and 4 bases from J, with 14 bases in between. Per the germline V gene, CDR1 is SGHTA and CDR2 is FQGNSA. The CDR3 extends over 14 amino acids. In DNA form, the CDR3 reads TGTGCCAGCAGCCCTCAAACAGGGTTAGAGACCCAGTACTTC. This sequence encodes CASSPQTGLETQYF.

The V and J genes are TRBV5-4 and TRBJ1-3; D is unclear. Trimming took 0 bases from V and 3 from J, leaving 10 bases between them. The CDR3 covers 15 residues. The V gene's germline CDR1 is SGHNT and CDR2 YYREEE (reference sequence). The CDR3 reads CASSLGAGGGNTIYF. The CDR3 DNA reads TGTGCCAGCAGCTTGGGGGCCGGCGGTGGAAACACCATATATTTT.

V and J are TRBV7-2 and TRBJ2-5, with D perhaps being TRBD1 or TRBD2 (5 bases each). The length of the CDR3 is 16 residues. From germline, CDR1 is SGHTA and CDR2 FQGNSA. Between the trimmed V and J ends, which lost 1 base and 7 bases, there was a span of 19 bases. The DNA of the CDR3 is TGTGCCAGCAGCTTAGGGGTAGTGGGGACCGGAGCGACCCAGTACTTC. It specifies CASSLGVVGTGATQYF.

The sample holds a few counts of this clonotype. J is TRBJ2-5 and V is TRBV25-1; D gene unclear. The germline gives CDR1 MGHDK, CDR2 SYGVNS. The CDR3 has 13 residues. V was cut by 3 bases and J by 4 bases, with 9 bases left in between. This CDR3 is CASSDRVGETQYF. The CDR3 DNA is TGTGCCAGCAGTGATAGGGTCGGAGAGACCCAGTACTTC.

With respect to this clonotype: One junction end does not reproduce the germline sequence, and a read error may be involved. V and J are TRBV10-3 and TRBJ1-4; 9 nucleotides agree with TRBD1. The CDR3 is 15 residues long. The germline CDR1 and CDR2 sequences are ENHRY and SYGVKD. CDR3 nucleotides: TGTGCCATCAGTCCGGGACAGGGATCGAATGAAGAACTGTTTTTT. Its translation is CAISPGQGSNEELFF.

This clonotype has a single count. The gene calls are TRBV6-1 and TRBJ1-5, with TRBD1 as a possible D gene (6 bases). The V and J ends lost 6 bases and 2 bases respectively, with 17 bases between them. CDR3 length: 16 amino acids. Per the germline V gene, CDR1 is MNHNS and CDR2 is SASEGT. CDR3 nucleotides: TGTGCCAGCAGAAGGGGGGAATTTTATTGCAATCAGCCCCAGCATTTT. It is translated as CASRRGEFYCNQPQHF.